These 6 T cell receptor beta chains were all obtained from the same sample, sequenced in a study of neurological immune-mediated disorders (dated by TCRdb to between 2019 and 2020). Preparation of the library involved 5' RACE. The sample was run on an Illumina HiSeq 2500. In TCRdb, the public reads were trimmed at Q25 with fastp and aligned with MiXCR, with productive beta chains retained. Records with the same CDR3 protein are collapsed into one entry carrying the most frequent genes and DNA. The sample has 35,000 or so distinct CDR3 sequences on record, 13% to 15% of them singletons. The leading ten clones occupy roughly 30% of the sample. Sequencing was done on a sample of PBMCs. All receptors derive from a woman aged 45-65 years with HTLV-1-associated myelopathy (HAM/TSP).

As to this clonotype: Possible read error: a much larger clone is one base away. The chain has TRBV3-1 and TRBJ1-5; TRBD1 is a possible D gene (5 bases). The V gene's germline CDR1 is LGHDT and CDR2 YNNKEL (reference sequence). The CDR3 consists of 14 residues. The CDR3 region is CVSSHGGSNQPQHF. In DNA form, the CDR3 reads TGTGTCAGCAGCCATGGGGGGAGCAATCAGCCCCAGCATTTT.

Ten or more counts support this clonotype. The chain recombines TRBV7-8 with TRBJ2-5, with TRBD1 matching over 9 bases. This CDR3 has 16 amino acids. The germline gives CDR1 SGHVS, CDR2 FQNEAQ. V lost 5 bases to trimming and J lost 4 bases; unmatched junction nucleotides: 11. This chain's CDR3 is CASSPSTGGYLETQYF. The CDR3 DNA is TGTGCCAGCAGCCCTTCGACAGGGGGGTATCTAGAGACCCAGTACTTC.

This clonotype has at least ten counts. The V gene is TRBV2, the J gene TRBJ2-5; D not certain. Germline loops: CDR1 SNHLY, CDR2 FYNNEI. The ends were cut back, 7 bases at V and 5 bases at J, with 11 bases in the middle. The CDR3 length is 12 residues. The CDR3 protein is CASTRMGETQYF. CDR3 bases: TGTGCCAGCACCCGTATGGGGGAGACCCAGTACTTC. Supplemented by reference TRBV2 and TRBJ2-5, the full variable domain reads EPEVTQTPSHQVTQMGQEVILRCVPISNHLYFYWYRQILGQKVEFLVSFYNNEISEKSEIFDDQFSVERPDGSNFTLKIRSTKLEDSAMYFCASTRMGETQYFGPGTRLLVL.

This clonotype was observed at least ten times. This chain connects TRBV20-1 to TRBJ1-2; 8 positions match TRBD1. The germline V gene encodes CDR1 DFQATT and CDR2 SNEGSKA (reference sequence). This CDR3 contains 13 residues. J gave up 4 bases and V 8 bases, and 9 bases lay outside the gene matches. CDR3 DNA: TGCAGTTCTTGGAGGACAGGGACCTATGGCTACACCTTC. This codes for CSSWRTGTYGYTF.

In this sample, this clonotype turned up a few times. V gene TRBV20-1 combines with J gene TRBJ1-6, with 8 bases fitting TRBD1. J was trimmed by 5 bases and V by 4 bases; bases with no gene match: 7. The length of the CDR3 is 15 residues. The germline CDR1 and CDR2 sequences are DFQATT and SNEGSKA (reference sequence). The CDR3: CSAKPRDRNNSPLHF. CDR3 coding DNA: TGCAGTGCTAAACCCCGGGACAGGAATAATTCACCCCTCCACTTT.

This clonotype was counted at least ten times. The chain combines TRBV5-1 with TRBJ2-2, with 9 bases lining up with TRBD2. This CDR3 contains 20 residues. J was trimmed by 4 bases and V by 3 bases; bases with no gene match: 19. Per the germline V gene, CDR1 is SGHRS and CDR2 is YFSETQ. In DNA form, the CDR3 reads TGCGCCAGCAGCTCCCGCGCGGCAGCGGGGGGCTCATCCATCACCGGGGAGCTGTTTTTT. The encoded protein is CASSSRAAAGGSSITGELFF.